The next 11 T cell receptor beta chains were all read from a single sample in a study of cytomegalovirus exposure and HLA in healthy donors. The study ran its PCR with 60 Vbeta and 13 Jbeta primers. Sequencing was performed with immunoSEQ multiplex PCR; in TCRdb, only in-frame clones are kept and a portion is missing. The sample lists about 150,000 clones; around 75% were seen once. Sequencing used PBMCs. The receptors originated from a woman between 40 and 50 years old in good health and CMV-seronegative.

V is TRBV2 and J is TRBJ2-3; D gene ambiguous. Trimming took off 6 bases at V and 0 bases at J, with 4 bases between the two ends. The CDR3 totals 12 residues. Germline V gives CDR1 SNHLY, CDR2 FYNNEI. The CDR3 DNA reads TGTGCCAGCAGGCGAAGCACAGATACGCAGTATTTT. Protein: CASRRSTDTQYF.

V usage is TRBV5-1 and J usage is TRBJ2-1; TRBD1 might be the D (6 bases). V gave up 3 bases and J gave up 1 base, with 17 bases separating them. The CDR3 runs to 17 residues. Germline-derived CDR1 and CDR2 are SGHRS and YFSETQ. CDR3 nucleotide sequence: TGCGCCAGCAGCTCGTGGTGGACAGTCGGGTCCTACAATGAGCAGTTCTTC. As protein: CASSSWWTVGSYNEQFF.

V and J are TRBV29-1 and TRBJ1-1, with a weak D call TRBD1 (5 bases). CDR3 size: 11 residues. The germline V gene has CDR1 SQVTM and CDR2 ANQGSEA. The V end was cut by 3 bases, the J end by 10 bases, with 12 bases between. The CDR3 spells CSVDAGLVAFF. The DNA for the CDR3 is TGCAGCGTTGACGCAGGGCTCGTAGCTTTCTTT. Full variable domain (rest looked up from reference TRBV29-1 and TRBJ1-1): SAVISQKPSRDICQRGTSLTIQCQVDSQVTMMFWYRQQPGQSLTLIATANQGSEATYESGFVIDKFPISRPNLTFSTLTVSNMSPEDSSIYLCSVDAGLVAFFGQGTRLTVV.

The CDR3 DNA sequence: TGTGCCAGCAGCGTAGAAGGGGGGGGGACGCCCCAGCATTTT. Translating it yields CASSVEGGGTPQHF. The V and J genes are TRBV9 and TRBJ1-5; D might be TRBD1 (6 bases). CDR1 and CDR2 (germline): SGDLS, YYNGEE. CDR3 length: 14 residues. V lost 0 bases and J 9 bases, leaving 13 bases between the germline ends.

V is TRBV6-5 and J is TRBJ1-1; D possibly corresponds to TRBD1 (5 bases). V was clipped by 8 bases and J by 1 base, with 17 bases between them. Germline values: CDR1 MNHEY, CDR2 SVGAGI. The CDR3 runs 15 residues. CDR3 in DNA: TGTGCCAGCTCCCGTGGGGGAGGTCAGAACACTGAAGCTTTCTTT. It encodes CASSRGGGQNTEAFF.

This clone was found once. The V and J genes are TRBV7-8 and TRBJ2-7; no firm D call. Trimming stripped 1 base from V and 5 bases from J, with 9 bases between. The V gene's germline CDR1 is SGHVS and CDR2 FQNEAQ. CDR3 length equals 13 residues. The CDR3 protein is CASSLGFRNEQYF. CDR3 nucleotides: TGTGCCAGCAGCTTAGGTTTCAGAAACGAGCAGTACTTC.

The rearrangement links TRBV28 to TRBJ2-5, with D possibly matching TRBD2 (6 bases). Per the germline V gene, CDR1 is MDHEN and CDR2 is SYDVKM. There are 17 residues in the CDR3. V lost 1 base and J 1 base, leaving 16 bases between the germline ends. The CDR3 is CASSLSGVPWAQETQYF. As DNA, the CDR3 is TGTGCCAGCAGTTTATCGGGGGTCCCATGGGCCCAAGAGACCCAGTACTTC.

V usage is TRBV27 and J usage is TRBJ1-6; D is possibly TRBD1 (6 bases). This CDR3 is 13 amino acids long. Trimming left V 7 bases short and J 7 bases short, with 11 bases between. CDR1 is MNHEY, CDR2 SMNVEV, per germline (reference sequence). CDR3 in amino acids: CASTWGLNSPLHF. CDR3 sequence (DNA): TGTGCCAGCACATGGGGGCTCAATTCACCCCTCCACTTT.

V gene TRBV19 combines with J gene TRBJ1-3; D is undetermined. The CDR3 extends over 17 amino acids. V gave up 3 bases and J gave up 1 base, with 16 bases separating them. In germline, CDR1 is LNHDA, CDR2 SQIVND (reference sequence). CDR3 sequence: CASSIPRVLFSGNTIYF. CDR3 in DNA: TGTGCCAGTAGTATCCCCCGGGTCCTCTTTTCTGGAAACACCATATATTTT.

This chain links TRBV5-1 with TRBJ2-2; 13 nucleotides agree with TRBD2. Germline CDR1 reads SGHRS; CDR2 reads YFSETQ. After removal of 2 bases from V and 7 bases from J, the junction contained 8 bases not matched to a gene. CDR3 size: 17 residues. This CDR3 is CASSFGLAGALGGELFF. CDR3 DNA: TGCGCCAGCAGCTTCGGACTAGCGGGAGCCTTGGGCGGGGAGCTGTTTTTT. The full variable domain, rest sourced from reference TRBV5-1 and TRBJ2-2, is KAGVTQTPRYLIKTRGQQVTLSCSPISGHRSVSWYQQTPGQGLQFLFEYFSETQRNKGNFPGRFSGRQFSNSRSEMNVSTLELGDSALYLCASSFGLAGALGGELFFGEGSRLTVL.

A word on this clone: At one of its ends the junction is not consistent with the germline gene, which may arise from a read error. V and J are TRBV7-6 and TRBJ2-1, with 11 bases matching TRBD2. Germline V CDR1 and CDR2: SGHVS, FNYEAQ. CDR3 length: 18 residues. CDR3 residues: CASSLESGTSGPYDEQFF. For the CDR3, the DNA is TGTGCCAGCAGCTTAGAATCTGGGACTAGCGGACCCTACGATGAGCAGTTCTTC.